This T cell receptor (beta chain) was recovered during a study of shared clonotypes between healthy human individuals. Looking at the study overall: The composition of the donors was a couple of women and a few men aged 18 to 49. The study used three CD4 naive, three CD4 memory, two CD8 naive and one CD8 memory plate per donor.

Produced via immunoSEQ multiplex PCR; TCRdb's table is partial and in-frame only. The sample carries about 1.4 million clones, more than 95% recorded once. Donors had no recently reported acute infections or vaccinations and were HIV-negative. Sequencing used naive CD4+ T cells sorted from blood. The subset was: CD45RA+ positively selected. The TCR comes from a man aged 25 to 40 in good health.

The chain's CDR3 is CASSYSVGQGGNTIYF. CDR3 nucleotide sequence: TGTGCCAGCAGTTACTCGGTTGGACAGGGAGGAAACACCATATATTTT. The J gene is TRBJ1-3, the V gene TRBV6-5, with 8 bases identical to TRBD1. CDR1 and CDR2 (germline): MNHEY, SVGAGI. V shed 0 bases and J 4 bases; nucleotides not matched to a gene: 5. The CDR3 contains 16 residues.